The subject of this entry is one TCR beta chain. This sample is part of a study of Ad26.COV2.S vaccination and SARS-CoV-2 variants. The CDR3 length is 15 residues. The V gene's germline CDR1 is SEHNR and CDR2 FQNEAQ (reference sequence). With V trimmed by 2 bases and J by 7 bases, 10 bases remained unmatched. Noted treatment: roughly 20 received Ad26.COV2.S at low or high dose, single or two shots; 5 received placebo; per-sample allocation not given. At day 63 after the first vaccine or placebo injection, samples were drawn. The repertoire was sequenced with immunoSEQ multiplex PCR; TCRdb's copy has only in-frame clones and lacks some. The data hold hundreds of thousands of clones, with approximately 86% observed a single time.

Sequenced material: peripheral blood, taken in a trial of Ad26.COV2.S vaccine versus placebo. The V call is TRBV7-9, the J call TRBJ1-2; TRBD1 agrees at 7 bases. The origin of this receptor is a person between 18 and 60 years old who received the Ad26.COV2.S COVID-19 vaccine or a placebo. The CDR3 loop reads CASSLMSTGYSGYTF. CDR3 nucleotides: TGTGCCAGCAGCTTAATGTCGACAGGGTATAGTGGCTACACCTTC.